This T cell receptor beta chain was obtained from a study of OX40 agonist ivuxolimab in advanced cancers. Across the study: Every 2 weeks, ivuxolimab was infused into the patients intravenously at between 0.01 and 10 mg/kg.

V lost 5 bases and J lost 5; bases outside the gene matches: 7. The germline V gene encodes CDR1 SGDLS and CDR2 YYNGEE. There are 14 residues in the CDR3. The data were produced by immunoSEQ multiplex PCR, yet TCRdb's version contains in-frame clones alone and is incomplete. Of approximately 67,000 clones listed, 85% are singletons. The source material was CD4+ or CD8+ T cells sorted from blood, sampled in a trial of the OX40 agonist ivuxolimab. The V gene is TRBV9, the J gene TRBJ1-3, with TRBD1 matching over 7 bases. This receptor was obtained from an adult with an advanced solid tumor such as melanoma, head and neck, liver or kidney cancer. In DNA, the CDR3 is TGTGCCAGCAGTGGTGGACAGGCTAGAAACACCATATATTTT. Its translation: CASSGGQARNTIYF.